Sequencing of this TCR beta chain was carried out in a study of cytomegalovirus exposure and HLA in healthy donors. Germline lookup yields CDR1 MNHEY and CDR2 SVGAGI. The length of the CDR3 is 15 residues. Trimming cost V 2 bases and J 2 bases, with 11 bases left between them. This table comes from immunoSEQ multiplex PCR, and its TCRdb copy is limited to in-frame clones, with some not included. The top ten clones hold around 2% of a sample with around 150,000 clones, about 86% of them seen once. Findings and caveats of the study: The listing of roughly 160 TCR beta chains classed them as cytomegalovirus-associated.

In regard to this clone: The antigen is not known.

Sequencing was done on a sample of PBMCs. The chain links TRBV6-5 to TRBJ2-3, with a tentative D call TRBD2 (5 bases). The source of this sequence is a woman aged 18-29 years in good health and CMV-seronegative. The CDR3 loop reads CASSYLARPTDTQYF. CDR3 DNA sequence: TGTGCCAGCAGTTACCTAGCACGCCCCACAGATACGCAGTATTTT.